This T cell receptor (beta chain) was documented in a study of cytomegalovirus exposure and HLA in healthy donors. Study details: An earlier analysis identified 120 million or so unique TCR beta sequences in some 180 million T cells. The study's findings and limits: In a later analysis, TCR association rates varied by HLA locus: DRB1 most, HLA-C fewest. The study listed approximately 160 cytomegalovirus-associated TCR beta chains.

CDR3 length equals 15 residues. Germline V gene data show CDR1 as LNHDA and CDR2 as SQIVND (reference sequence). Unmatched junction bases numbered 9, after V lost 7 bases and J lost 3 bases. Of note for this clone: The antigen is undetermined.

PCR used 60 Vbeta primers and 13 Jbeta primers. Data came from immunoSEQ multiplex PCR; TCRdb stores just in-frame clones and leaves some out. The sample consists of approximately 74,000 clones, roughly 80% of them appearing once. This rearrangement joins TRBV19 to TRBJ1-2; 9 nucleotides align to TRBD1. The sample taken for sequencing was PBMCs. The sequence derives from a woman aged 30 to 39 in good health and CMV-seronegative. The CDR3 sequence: CASIGDRAGDYGYTF. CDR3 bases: TGTGCCAGTATAGGGGACAGGGCAGGCGACTATGGCTACACCTTC.